These 21 T cell receptor beta chains were all obtained from the same sample, sequenced in a study of blood T cell repertoires in COVID-19. TCRdb's table, derived via immunoSEQ multiplex PCR, lists solely in-frame clones and lacks some. The data hold 300,000 to 350,000 clones, with more than 70% observed a single time. The sample comprised peripheral blood. The receptors come from a woman in her seventies with COVID-19, enrolled during active disease.

This clone was picked up one time. This chain links TRBV24-1 with TRBJ2-2; the match to TRBD1 covers 8 bases. The V gene end was trimmed by 4 bases and the J gene end by 5 bases; junction bases not matched to a gene: 8. This CDR3 spans 16 amino acids. CDR1 is KGHDR and CDR2 is SFDVKD in the germline V gene. The CDR3, as DNA: TGTGCCACCAGTGAGGCAGGGGGCGGTCGGACCGGGGAGCTGTTTTTT. Translated, it gives CATSEAGGGRTGELFF.

V gene TRBV10-1 combines with J gene TRBJ1-1; D gene ambiguous. This CDR3 has 12 amino acids. The germline gives CDR1 WNHNN, CDR2 SYGVQD (reference sequence). The ends were cut back, 4 bases at V and 8 bases at J, with 11 bases in the middle. This CDR3 is CASSARGAEAFF. The CDR3 DNA reads as TGCGCCAGCAGTGCTCGGGGAGCCGAAGCTTTCTTT.

The chain joins TRBV6-6 to TRBJ2-7; no definite D call. V was pared by 5 bases and J by 4 bases, with 6 bases between. The CDR3 runs 11 residues. Germline CDR1 and CDR2: MNHNY and SVGAGI (reference sequence). CDR3 protein: CASSAGYEQYF. The CDR3 DNA sequence: TGTGCCAGCAGTGCAGGATACGAGCAGTACTTC.

V and J are TRBV29-1 and TRBJ1-2; D unresolved. Germline V CDR1 and CDR2: SQVTM, ANQGSEA. V lost 4 bases and J 2 bases, leaving 2 bases between the germline ends. CDR3 length: 10 residues. The CDR3 DNA follows: TGCAGCGTTGTAAACTATGGCTACACCTTC. This gives the protein CSVVNYGYTF.

The chain has TRBV19 and TRBJ1-1; 7 nucleotides line up with TRBD1. The CDR3 runs 18 residues. Trimming removed 3 bases from V and 0 bases from J; junction bases left unmatched: 13. CDR1 is LNHDA, CDR2 SQIVND, per germline (reference sequence). CDR3 region: CASSIGLPGQLMNTEAFF. CDR3 nucleotides: TGTGCCAGTAGTATCGGCCTCCCGGGACAGTTAATGAACACTGAAGCTTTCTTT.

Here the CDR3 DNA reads TGCGCCAGCAGCTTGGGTCGGGATTATACGGAACAGGGGCGGGCTGAAGCTTTCTTT. Its translation: CASSLGRDYTEQGRAEAFF. The V call is TRBV5-1, the J call TRBJ1-1, with 7 positions matching TRBD1. Germline V gene data show CDR1 as SGHRS and CDR2 as YFSETQ. The CDR3 extends over 19 amino acids. After removal of 0 bases from V and 6 bases from J, the junction contained 20 bases not matched to a gene.

This clone was recorded only once. The chain uses TRBV10-3 and TRBJ1-1; D unresolved. The CDR3 is made up of 12 amino acids. V was clipped by 2 bases and J by 8 bases, with 9 bases between them. CDR1 and CDR2 from the germline V gene are ENHRY and SYGVKD. The CDR3 DNA reads TGTGCCATCAGTGAGAACAGCCCGGAAGCTTTCTTT. Translated, it gives CAISENSPEAFF.

This chain uses TRBV7-9 with TRBJ2-7; D perhaps matches TRBD1 (7 bases). Trimming removed 4 bases from V and 0 bases from J, with 19 bases in between. The length of the CDR3 is 17 residues. Per the germline V gene, CDR1 is SEHNR and CDR2 is FQNEAQ (reference sequence). The CDR3 coding sequence is TGTGCCAGCAGCTCCAATAGGGGGGACAGTTTCTCCTACGAGCAGTACTTC. It yields the protein CASSSNRGDSFSYEQYF.

V is TRBV5-8 and J is TRBJ2-1; no firm D call. The ends were cut back, 2 bases at V and 8 bases at J, with 2 bases in the middle. The CDR3 loop spans 10 amino acids. CDR1 and CDR2 from the germline V gene are SGHTS and YDEGEE. CDR3 DNA sequence: TGTGCCAGCAGCTTCGATGAGCAGTTCTTC. Translation gives CASSFDEQFF.

This clone turned up a few times. The chain links TRBV29-1 to TRBJ1-1; 8 bases fit TRBD1. V shed 7 bases and J 1 base; nucleotides not matched to a gene: 5. The CDR3 has 13 residues. Germline CDR1 reads SQVTM; CDR2 reads ANQGSEA. CDR3 sequence reads: CSALDRGNTEAFF. The DNA of the CDR3 is TGCAGCGCACTAGACAGGGGGAACACTGAAGCTTTCTTT.

This clone was found many times. DNA of the CDR3: TGTGCCAGCAGCTTACAAGCCAGCGGGGGCTCCTACGAGCAGTACTTC. Translating gives CASSLQASGGSYEQYF. The chain links TRBV7-3 to TRBJ2-7, with 8 bases fitting TRBD2. The CDR3 is 16 amino acids. With V trimmed by 2 bases and J by 0 bases, 6 bases remained unmatched. From germline, CDR1 is SGHTA and CDR2 FQGTGA. The whole variable domain, remainder taken from reference TRBV7-3 and TRBJ2-7, is GAGVSQTPSNKVTEKGKYVELRCDPISGHTALYWYRQSLGQGPEFLIYFQGTGAADDSGLPNDRFFAVRPEGSVSTLKIQRTERGDSAVYLCASSLQASGGSYEQYFGPGTRLTVT.

This chain connects TRBV30 to TRBJ1-2, with D perhaps matching TRBD1 (6 bases). This CDR3 has 15 residues. The germline gives CDR1 GTSNPN, CDR2 SVGIG (reference sequence). Trimming removed 1 base at V and 2 bases at J, with 14 bases between. CDR3: CAWSAAGASNYGYTF. The DNA for the CDR3 is TGTGCCTGGAGTGCCGCGGGGGCATCCAACTATGGCTACACCTTC. The whole variable domain, filled in from reference TRBV30 and TRBJ1-2, reads SQTIHQWPATLVQPVGSPLSLECTVEGTSNPNLYWYRQAAGRGLQLLFYSVGIGQISSEVPQNLSASRPQDRQFILSSKKLLLSDSGFYLCAWSAAGASNYGYTFGSGTRLTVV.

The chain recombines TRBV30 with TRBJ1-1, with unresolved D. Trimming stripped 4 bases from V and 4 bases from J, with 13 bases between. Per germline, CDR1 GTSNPN and CDR2 SVGIG (reference sequence). The CDR3 loop spans 13 amino acids. CDR3 residues: CAWNSRGPTEAFF. The CDR3 DNA reads as TGTGCCTGGAATTCTCGGGGTCCCACTGAAGCTTTCTTT.

The rearrangement links TRBV19 to TRBJ2-7; 7 bases align to TRBD2. The trim removed 0 bases at V and 2 bases at J, leaving 4 bases unmatched. Looked up from germline, CDR1 is LNHDA and CDR2 is SQIVND (reference sequence). This CDR3 is built from 15 residues. The CDR3 DNA follows: TGTGCCAGTAGTATAGAGAGCGGGGACCCCTACGAGCAGTACTTC. Its protein product is CASSIESGDPYEQYF.

V and J are TRBV13 and TRBJ2-7, with 8 nucleotides matching TRBD1. J gave up 1 base and V 5 bases, and 13 bases lay outside the gene matches. Looked up from germline, CDR1 is PRHDT and CDR2 is FYEKMQ (reference sequence). The length of the CDR3 is 17 residues. The CDR3 spells CASSPKGQGVGSYEQYF. DNA for the CDR3: TGTGCCAGCAGCCCAAAAGGACAGGGAGTGGGGTCCTACGAGCAGTACTTC.

J is TRBJ1-6 and V is TRBV5-6; 7 nucleotides line up with TRBD1. This CDR3 is 14 amino acids long. Germline V gene data show CDR1 as SGHDT and CDR2 as YYEEEE. J lost 9 bases, V lost 2 bases, and 5 bases had no gene match. Here the CDR3 reads CASSFRDRASPLHF. CDR3 DNA: TGTGCCAGCAGCTTTAGGGACAGAGCTTCACCCCTCCACTTT. Full variable domain (rest looked up from reference TRBV5-6 and TRBJ1-6): DAGVTQSPTHLIKTRGQQVTLRCSPKSGHDTVSWYQQALGQGPQFIFQYYEEEERQRGNFPDRFSGHQFPNYSSELNVNALLLGDSALYLCASSFRDRASPLHFGNGTRLTVT.

This chain uses TRBV4-3 with TRBJ2-3, with 10 nucleotides matching TRBD2. This CDR3 comprises 16 residues. Germline loops: CDR1 LGHNA, CDR2 YSLEER. V was pared by 0 bases and J by 4 bases, with 4 bases of the junction left unmatched. CDR3 sequence reads: CASSQEASGGADTQYF. Written as DNA, the CDR3 is TGCGCCAGCAGCCAAGAAGCTAGCGGGGGAGCAGATACGCAGTATTTT.

The chain links TRBV7-9 to TRBJ1-2; perhaps TRBD1 as D (6 bases). Per the germline V gene, CDR1 is SEHNR and CDR2 is FQNEAQ (reference sequence). V lost 2 bases and J lost 4, with 11 bases in between. The CDR3 runs to 14 residues. The CDR3 DNA is TGTGCCAGCAGCTTATCAGGGGAAGTCTATGGCTACACCTTC. The encoded protein is CASSLSGEVYGYTF.

In its sample, this clone was seen once. V is TRBV11-2 and J is TRBJ2-7; D is perhaps TRBD1 (5 bases). This CDR3 is built from 15 residues. The V end lost 5 bases, the J end lost 2 bases, and 16 bases lay between the germline ends. The germline gives CDR1 SGHAT, CDR2 FQNNGV. The CDR3 spells CASSPGIGDPYEQYF. The CDR3 nucleotides are TGTGCCAGCAGCCCTGGGATAGGGGATCCCTACGAGCAGTACTTC.

The V call is TRBV7-3, the J call TRBJ2-5; a weak D match, TRBD1 (6 bases). The CDR3 is made up of 14 amino acids. V lost 5 bases, J lost 2 bases, and 12 bases lay in between. Germline loops: CDR1 SGHTA, CDR2 FQGTGA. The CDR3 DNA reads as TGTGCCAGCAGCAGGGGGTCGGGACAAGAGACCCAGTACTTC. This gives the protein CASSRGSGQETQYF.

The CDR3 DNA reads TGCGCCAGCAGGTATTATGGGACAGGACCAGATACGCAGTATTTT. Translating it yields CASRYYGTGPDTQYF. This rearrangement joins TRBV5-1 to TRBJ2-3, with 8 bases aligning to TRBD1. The CDR3 spans 15 residues. Germline CDR1 is SGHRS and CDR2 is YFSETQ. Trimming took 5 bases from V and 4 from J; bases not matched to a gene: 9. Using reference TRBV5-1 and TRBJ2-3 for the parts outside the CDR3, the full variable domain is KAGVTQTPRYLIKTRGQQVTLSCSPISGHRSVSWYQQTPGQGLQFLFEYFSETQRNKGNFPGRFSGRQFSNSRSEMNVSTLELGDSALYLCASRYYGTGPDTQYFGPGTRLTVL.